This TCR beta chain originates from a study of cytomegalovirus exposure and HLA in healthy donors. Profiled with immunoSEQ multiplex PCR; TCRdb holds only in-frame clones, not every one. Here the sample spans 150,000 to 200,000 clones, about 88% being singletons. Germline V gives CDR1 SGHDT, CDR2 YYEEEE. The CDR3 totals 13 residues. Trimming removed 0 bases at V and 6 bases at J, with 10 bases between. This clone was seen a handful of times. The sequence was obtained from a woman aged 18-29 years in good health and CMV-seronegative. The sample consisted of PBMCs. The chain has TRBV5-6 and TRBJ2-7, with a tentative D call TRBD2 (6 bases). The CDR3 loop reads CASSLAPGSEQYF. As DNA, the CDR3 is TGTGCCAGCAGCTTGGCCCCCGGGAGCGAGCAGTACTTC.